These T cell receptor beta chains were read from a single sample in a study of CD8 T cells in Susac syndrome. TCRdb recomputed calls from the immunoSEQ multiplex PCR reads with MiXCR, one row per CDR3 protein. The sample holds approximately 53,000 distinct CDR3 sequences, about 92% seen once. Sample: CD8+ T cells from PBMCs. Receptor source: a human donor with multiple sclerosis. Both conserved end residues are part of each CDR3. A D gene is named only where the DNA matches it firmly. Some rows mark clone size as missing; the rest say once, few, many or name a class of expanded clone.

- TRBJ1-5 TRBV6-5 - CASSYSEGYQPQHF TGTGCCAGCAGTTACTCGGAGGGGTATCAGCCCCAGCATTTT
- TRBJ2-1 TRBV29-1 - CSVDRGAGYNEQFF TGCAGCGTTGACAGGGGGGCGGGCTACAATGAGCAGTTCTTC
- TRBJ2-3 TRBV5-6 once CASSPPYLDSTDTQYF TGTGCCAGCAGCCCACCGTACCTGGACAGCACAGATACGCAGTATTTT
- TRBJ2-7 TRBV5-1 - CASRSPSYEQYF TGCGCCAGCAGGAGCCCATCCTACGAGCAGTACTTC
TRBD1 TRBJ2-5 TRBV7-6 - CASSWDRARETQYF TGTGCCAGCAGTTGGGACAGGGCTCGGGAGACCCAGTACTTC
TRBD1 TRBJ2-3 TRBV18 - CASSRQGGTDTQYF TGTGCCAGCTCACGGCAGGGGGGCACAGATACGCAGTATTTT
TRBD2 TRBJ2-1 TRBV4-1 once CASSPRGGGARGEQFF TGCGCCAGCAGCCCCCGGGGCGGGGGGGCAAGGGGGGAGCAGTTCTTC
- TRBJ2-7 TRBV29-1 - CSVMPGTGNYEQYF TGCAGCGTGATGCCCGGCACAGGGAACTACGAGCAGTACTTC
TRBD1 TRBJ2-1 TRBV28 - CASSLPTGFNEQFF TGTGCCAGCAGTTTGCCGACAGGGTTCAATGAGCAGTTCTTC
- TRBJ2-7 TRBV2 - CASSRKRDSAGREQYF TGTGCCAGCAGTCGTAAGAGAGACAGCGCTGGGAGGGAGCAGTACTTC
- TRBJ1-5 TRBV20-1 - CSAAGLVSQPQHF TGCAGTGCTGCGGGCCTGGTGAGTCAGCCCCAGCATTTT
- TRBJ1-1 TRBV4-3 - CASSQDRTYLGVMNTEAFF TGCGCCAGCAGCCAAGATCGGACTTACCTGGGAGTTATGAACACTGAAGCTTTCTTT
TRBD1 TRBJ2-7 TRBV27 - CASSVGTGAYEQYF TGTGCCAGCAGTGTAGGGACAGGAGCCTACGAGCAGTACTTC
- TRBJ1-5 TRBV6-1 - CASSEASNQPQHF TGTGCCAGCAGTGAAGCAAGCAATCAGCCCCAGCATTTT
- TRBJ2-1 TRBV12-3/TRBV12-4 - CASSPIMTKDNEQFF TGTGCCAGCAGTCCGATTATGACTAAAGACAATGAGCAGTTCTTC
- TRBJ2-7 TRBV19 - CASSIGDTYEQYF TGTGCCAGTAGTATCGGGGACACCTACGAGCAGTACTTC
TRBD2 TRBJ2-3 TRBV7-3 - CASSLFVSGDGDTQYF TGTGCCAGCAGCTTATTTGTTAGCGGGGATGGAGATACGCAGTATTTT
TRBD1 TRBJ1-1 TRBV4-1 - CASSQGQGRTEDFF TGCGCCAGCAGCCAAGGACAGGGTCGAACTGAAGATTTCTTT
- TRBJ2-1 TRBV5-4 - CASSLVGGSYNEQFF TGTGCCAGCAGCTTGGTCGGGGGCTCCTACAATGAGCAGTTCTTC
TRBD1 TRBJ1-6 TRBV14 - CASSQGGTGASPLHF TGTGCCAGCAGCCAAGGGGGGACAGGGGCTTCACCCCTCCACTTT
TRBD1 TRBJ2-2 TRBV28 - CASGGDRAGTGELFF TGTGCTAGCGGAGGGGACAGGGCAGGCACCGGGGAGCTGTTTTTT
- TRBJ1-2 TRBV27 - CASSLSPGGGSYGYTF TGTGCCAGCAGTTTATCTCCCGGGGGGGGCTCTTATGGCTACACCTTC
TRBD1 TRBJ1-4 TRBV11-2 - CASSYYRQGNEKLFF TGTGCCAGCAGCTATTACAGACAGGGTAATGAAAAACTGTTTTTT
TRBD2 TRBJ2-2 TRBV5-6 - CASSPGGGAAGELFF TGTGCCAGCAGCCCAGGCGGGGGGGCCGCCGGGGAGCTGTTTTTT
- TRBJ2-7 TRBV4-1 few CASSQKKDSSYEQYF TGCGCCAGCAGCCAGAAGAAAGACAGTTCCTACGAGCAGTACTTC
TRBD1 TRBJ1-2 TRBV7-9 - CASSPPGQVLYGYTF TGTGCCAGCAGCCCTCCGGGACAGGTGCTCTATGGCTACACCTTC
TRBD1 TRBJ2-1 TRBV6-4 - CASSEKTGGVDEQFF TGTGCCAGCAGTGAGAAGACAGGGGGGGTCGATGAGCAGTTCTTC
- TRBJ1-2 TRBV6-5 once CASKVGDFYGYTF TGTGCCAGCAAGGTGGGGGATTTCTATGGCTACACCTTC
- TRBJ2-5 TRBV5-8 - CASSLGTYEETQYF TGTGCCAGCAGCCTCGGGACTTATGAAGAGACCCAGTACTTC
TRBD1 TRBJ2-7 TRBV30 - CAWSDADRGLYEQYF TGTGCCTGGAGCGACGCCGACAGGGGGCTATACGAGCAGTACTTC
TRBD1 TRBJ1-2 TRBV4-3 - CASSPAAGGIYGYTF TGCGCCAGCAGCCCGGCCGCAGGGGGTATCTATGGCTACACCTTC
- TRBJ2-3 TRBV9 - CASSVGDADTQYF TGTGCCAGCAGCGTAGGGGACGCAGATACGCAGTATTTT
TRBD1 TRBJ1-2 TRBV20-1 - CSATPDREIPIYGYTF TGCAGTGCTACCCCCGACAGGGAGATTCCTATTTATGGCTACACCTTC
- TRBJ2-5 TRBV4-1 - CASSQGGEVQETQYF TGCGCCAGCAGCCAAGGGGGGGAGGTCCAAGAGACCCAGTACTTC
- TRBJ2-7 TRBV28 - CASSLPGITYEQYF TGTGCCAGCAGTTTACCGGGAATCACGTACGAGCAGTACTTC
- TRBJ1-4 TRBV7-9 once CASSPPGGDEKLFF TGTGCCAGCAGCCCCCCGGGGGGGGATGAAAAACTGTTTTTT
TRBD1 TRBJ2-1 TRBV5-6 - CASSLGDRERKYEQFF TGTGCCAGCAGCTTAGGGGACAGGGAGAGAAAGTATGAGCAGTTCTTC
- TRBJ1-2 TRBV29-1 - CSVGDYTF TGCAGCGTGGGGGACTACACCTTC
TRBD1 TRBJ1-5 TRBV27 - CASSLDRGDQPQHF TGTGCCAGCAGTTTAGACAGGGGGGATCAGCCCCAGCATTTT
- TRBJ1-5 TRBV4-3 - CASSQDWLGDQPQHF TGCGCCAGCAGCCAAGATTGGCTAGGGGATCAGCCCCAGCATTTT